These T cell receptor beta chains were read from a single sample in a study of graft-versus-host responses after intestinal transplantation. No antigens are known for them. Profiling relied on immunoSEQ multiplex PCR, and the TCRdb table lists in-frame clones only, not all of them. The repertoire holds roughly 73,000 clones, with 80% to 90% as singletons. Sequences were derived from unstimulated CD8+ T cells sorted from spleen or lymph node cells, sampled before transplant. The receptors were gathered from a human donor who was the organ donor for an intestinal transplant. CDR3s include the opening cysteine and the closing phenylalanine or tryptophan. D genes are given only for firm matches. Some rows have no size entry. The others give once, few or many, or a class for an expanded clone.

v_gene,d_gene,len,j_gene,abundance,CDR3nt,CDR3aa
TRBV5-4,NA,12,TRBJ1-1,NA,TGTGCCAGCAGCCTGCCGTACACTGAAGCTTTCTTT,CASSLPYTEAFF
TRBV6-1,NA,12,TRBJ1-1,NA,TGTGCCAGCACTTCGTATGGAGGTGAAGCTTTCTTT,CASTSYGGEAFF
TRBV5-5,NA,16,TRBJ1-4,NA,TGTGCCAGCAGCCCCTTGGGGGCAACGGGTAGGGAAAAACTGTTTTTT,CASSPLGATGREKLFF
TRBV30,TRBD1,17,TRBJ2-7,NA,TGTGCCTGGAACTACGGGACAGGGAGTTATGTGCCGTTTGAGCAGTACTTC,CAWNYGTGSYVPFEQYF
TRBV5-1,TRBD1,14,TRBJ1-1,NA,TGCGCCAGCAGCTTGGGACAGGGGCACACTGAAGCTTTCTTT,CASSLGQGHTEAFF
TRBV5-3,NA,19,TRBJ1-5,once,TGTGCCAGAAGCTTGGAACGCCCTCGAAACAGAGGGAACAATCAGCCCCAGCATTTT,CARSLERPRNRGNNQPQHF
TRBV7-8,TRBD1,14,TRBJ1-5,NA,TGTGCCAGCAGCCACCAGGGGGGGGGCCAGCCCCAGCATTTT,CASSHQGGGQPQHF
TRBV29-1,NA,12,TRBJ2-5,once,TGCAGCGTCGATGCCACCATAGAGACCCAGTACTTC,CSVDATIETQYF
TRBV9,NA,15,TRBJ1-2,NA,TGTGCCAGCAGCGTAGACGCCGGGAAAAACTATGGCTACACCTTC,CASSVDAGKNYGYTF
TRBV9,NA,14,TRBJ1-1,NA,TGTGCCAGCAGCGCGGACGGATTGAACACTGAAGCTTTCTTT,CASSADGLNTEAFF
TRBV27,NA,12,TRBJ1-1,once,TGTGCCAGCCGGACGGGTGGAACTGAAGCTTTCTTT,CASRTGGTEAFF
TRBV6-1,TRBD1,14,TRBJ2-7,NA,TGTGCCAGCAGTCCCCGGACAGGGACCTACGAGCAGTACTTC,CASSPRTGTYEQYF
TRBV27,NA,11,TRBJ2-3,NA,TGTGCCACTCAAAGCGTGGATACGCAGTATTTT,CATQSVDTQYF
TRBV27,NA,14,TRBJ2-7,NA,TGTGCCAGCAGGCGCCTGGGTGACCCCTACGAGCAGTACTTC,CASRRLGDPYEQYF
TRBV27,NA,14,TRBJ1-2,NA,TGTGCCAGCGGTCCGGGCTGGGGAGGCTATGGCTACACCTTC,CASGPGWGGYGYTF
TRBV28,TRBD1,14,TRBJ2-7,once,TGTGCCAGCAGTGGACAGGGGTGGGCCTACGAGCAGTACTTC,CASSGQGWAYEQYF
TRBV5-4,TRBD2,18,TRBJ2-1,once,TGTGCCAGCAGCTATGGACTAGCGGGGGGGAGCTCCTACAATGAGCAGTTCTTC,CASSYGLAGGSSYNEQFF
TRBV5-6,NA,14,TRBJ1-1,NA,TGTGCCAGCAGCCCCCTCGATAGGGGAACTGAAGCTTTCTTT,CASSPLDRGTEAFF
TRBV9,NA,15,TRBJ2-1,NA,TGTGCCAGCAGCGTAGGAGAAAGCTCCTACAATGAGCAGTTCTTC,CASSVGESSYNEQFF
TRBV5-4,NA,14,TRBJ2-7,NA,TGTGCCAGCAGTCATCAGGGGAAGCCCTACGAGCAGTACTTC,CASSHQGKPYEQYF
TRBV5-4,NA,15,TRBJ2-1,NA,TGTGCCAGCAGCTCCAGGGAGCTAGTTTTCAATGAGCAGTTCTTC,CASSSRELVFNEQFF
TRBV7-6,TRBD2,13,TRBJ2-7,NA,TGTGCCAGCAGCCGGGGGGGTTACTACGAGCAGTACTTC,CASSRGGYYEQYF
TRBV21-1,NA,17,TRBJ2-7,NA,TGTGCCAGCAGCACCCCGGGACCCAGAAGACTATCCTACGAGCAGTACTTC,CASSTPGPRRLSYEQYF
TRBV28,NA,11,TRBJ2-7,NA,TGTGCCAGCAGTTCCCTCTACGAGCAGTACTTC,CASSSLYEQYF
TRBV19,NA,14,TRBJ1-2,NA,TGTGCCAGTAGTACCTACAGGACTCGGGGCGGCTACACCTTC,CASSTYRTRGGYTF
TRBV27,NA,15,TRBJ1-2,NA,TGTGCCAGCAGTTTATTCGCCGGAGATAACTATGGCTACACCTTC,CASSLFAGDNYGYTF
TRBV11-2,NA,11,TRBJ2-7,NA,TGTGCCAGCGCTCTAGGCGACGAGCAGTACTTC,CASALGDEQYF
TRBV2,NA,12,TRBJ1-2,NA,TGTGCCATGCCGGTGATGGGGCATGGCTACACCTTC,CAMPVMGHGYTF
TRBV9,NA,15,TRBJ1-3,NA,TGTGCCAGCAGCCCCCGCGGGCCCTGGTTCAACACCATATATTTT,CASSPRGPWFNTIYF
TRBV5-1,TRBD1,17,TRBJ1-4,NA,TGCGCCAGCAGTCCGGGACAGGGGGCTGATCGGCATGAAAAACTGTTTTTT,CASSPGQGADRHEKLFF
TRBV4-1,TRBD1,15,TRBJ2-7,once,TGCGCCAGCAGCCCGGAGACAGGGCCCTGGTACGAGCAGTACTTC,CASSPETGPWYEQYF
TRBV2,NA,12,TRBJ2-7,once,TGTGCCAGCTTGGAAGGGCCATACGAGCAGTACTTC,CASLEGPYEQYF
TRBV19,NA,12,TRBJ2-1,NA,TGTGCCAGTAGTATCAGGTGGAATGAGCAGTTCTTC,CASSIRWNEQFF
TRBV28,NA,12,TRBJ2-1,few,TGTGCCAGCAGCCTATCGCGGTTTAGGCAGTTCTTC,CASSLSRFRQFF
TRBV5-6,NA,13,TRBJ1-5,NA,TGTGCCAGCAGCTTGGGAAGGGCTCAGCCCCAGCATTTT,CASSLGRAQPQHF
TRBV5-1,TRBD1,15,TRBJ1-4,NA,TGCGCCAGCAGTTACGGACAGGGCGCTAATGAAAAACTGTTTTTT,CASSYGQGANEKLFF
TRBV19,TRBD1,14,TRBJ1-4,NA,TGTGCCAGTAGTAGGACAGGGCTAGATGAAAAACTGTTTTTT,CASSRTGLDEKLFF
TRBV7-2,NA,15,TRBJ2-1,NA,TGTGCCAGCAGCTCCCTTGGCTTTTCCTACAATGAGCAGTTCTTC,CASSSLGFSYNEQFF
TRBV5-8,NA,16,TRBJ2-3,once,TGTGCCAGCAGCCCGATTTTCGGACGAGACACAGATACGCAGTATTTT,CASSPIFGRDTDTQYF